One sample yielded the 24 T cell receptor beta chains listed below, sequenced in a study of cytomegalovirus exposure and HLA in healthy donors. This PCR relied on a set of 60 Vbeta primers and 13 Jbeta primers. TCRdb's copy holds only in-frame clones and misses some; the assay was immunoSEQ multiplex PCR. The data hold some 130,000 clones, with about 70% observed a single time. Sample: PBMCs. Every receptor here comes from a middle-aged man in good health and CMV-seronegative.

This sequence joins TRBV5-1 and TRBJ2-7; D is uncertain. Germline V gene lookup returns CDR1 SGHRS and CDR2 YFSETQ. The CDR3 runs to 15 residues. With 5 bases removed from V and 0 bases from J, the gap between germline ends came to 15 bases. The CDR3 nucleotides are TGCGCCAGCAGACCCGAACCCCCAGGCTCCTACGAGCAGTACTTC. It yields the protein CASRPEPPGSYEQYF.

The chain carries TRBV14 and TRBJ2-5; D ambiguous. The germline V and J ends were trimmed by 3 bases and 5 bases, with 19 bases remaining between them. This CDR3 region has 16 residues. CDR1 SGHDN and CDR2 FVKESK come from the germline V gene. This CDR3 reads CASSHLGSPGAETQYF. CDR3 sequence (DNA): TGTGCCAGCAGCCACCTAGGATCCCCCGGTGCGGAGACCCAGTACTTC.

V gene TRBV4-3 combines with J gene TRBJ2-3, with D maybe TRBD2 (7 bases). Trimming removed 4 bases from V and 6 bases from J, with 20 bases in between. CDR3 length equals 16 residues. Per germline, CDR1 LGHNA and CDR2 YSLEER. The CDR3 is CASSPQAGAEGDTQYF. CDR3 nucleotides: TGCGCCAGCAGCCCTCAGGCGGGGGCCGAGGGGGATACGCAGTATTTT.

This clone showed up just a few times. The CDR3 coding sequence is TGTGCCAGCAGGATGTTCGGCGGGGCGAACACCGGGGAGCTGTTTTTT. It codes for CASRMFGGANTGELFF. The chain employs TRBV2 and TRBJ2-2, with D perhaps matching TRBD2 (6 bases). CDR3 length equals 16 residues. The germline V and J ends were trimmed by 6 bases and 0 bases, with 14 bases remaining between them. The germline CDR1 and CDR2 sequences are SNHLY and FYNNEI.

The V and J genes are TRBV5-6 and TRBJ1-4, with D tentatively TRBD1 (6 bases). The CDR3 is made up of 14 amino acids. Germline lookup yields CDR1 SGHDT and CDR2 YYEEEE. The V gene lost 4 bases and the J gene lost 1 base, with 8 bases spanning the gap. This CDR3 is CASSPTGTNEKLFF. DNA for the CDR3: TGTGCCAGCAGCCCGACAGGAACTAATGAAAAACTGTTTTTT.

V and J are TRBV5-6 and TRBJ2-7, with D possibly TRBD1 on 5 matching bases. The CDR3 totals 14 residues. Trimming took 2 bases from V and 2 from J, leaving 11 bases between them. Germline CDR1 SGHDT, CDR2 YYEEEE. The CDR3, as DNA: TGTGCCAGCAGCTTTCAGGGTGCAACCTACGAGCAGTACTTC. Protein product: CASSFQGATYEQYF.

This clone was counted between two and nine times. The chain joins TRBV7-9 to TRBJ2-6; 7 bases are a match to TRBD1. Trimming cost V 5 bases and J 6 bases; bases outside gene matches: 10. CDR3 length equals 16 residues. From germline, CDR1 is SEHNR and CDR2 FQNEAQ (reference sequence). DNA for the CDR3: TGTGCCAGCAGCCCCAGCAGGGGGTTTGAGGCCAACGTCCTGACTTTC. It codes for CASSPSRGFEANVLTF.

The chain couples TRBV19 to TRBJ1-1; D is undetermined. The germline CDR1 and CDR2 sequences are LNHDA and SQIVND (reference sequence). This CDR3 is 11 amino acids long. V was clipped by 8 bases and J by 11 bases, with 15 bases between them. The chain's CDR3 is CASFGRVDAFF. The CDR3 nucleotides are TGTGCCAGTTTTGGGAGGGTGGATGCTTTCTTT. The complete variable domain, with remaining parts taken from reference TRBV19 and TRBJ1-1, reads DGGITQSPKYLFRKEGQNVTLSCEQNLNHDAMYWYRQDPGQGLRLIYYSQIVNDFQKGDIAEGYSVSREKKESFPLTVTSAQKNPTAFYLCASFGRVDAFFGQGTRLTVV.

The chain recombines TRBV4-3 with TRBJ2-2, with a tentative D call TRBD2 (6 bases). CDR3 length: 17 residues. V dropped 0 bases and J dropped 0 bases, with 11 bases sitting between them. Germline CDR1 LGHNA, CDR2 YSLEER. CDR3 sequence reads: CASSQDWRGANTGELFF. The CDR3 DNA reads as TGCGCCAGCAGCCAAGATTGGCGGGGCGCGAACACCGGGGAGCTGTTTTTT.

Here the CDR3 reads CASSKDRVADTQYF. CDR3 nucleotide sequence: TGTGCCAGCAGCAAGGACAGGGTTGCAGATACGCAGTATTTT. This chain connects TRBV7-2 to TRBJ2-3; 8 positions match TRBD1. The CDR3 spans 14 residues. The V segment lost 5 bases and the J segment 4 bases; nucleotides outside the gene matches: 5. Germline-derived CDR1 and CDR2 are SGHTA and FQGNSA. The full variable domain, with the rest looked up from reference TRBV7-2 and TRBJ2-3, is GAGVSQSPSNKVTEKGKDVELRCDPISGHTALYWYRQSLGQGLEFLIYFQGNSAPDKSGLPSDRFSAERTGGSVSTLTIQRTQQEDSAVYLCASSKDRVADTQYFGPGTRLTVL.

This chain connects TRBV6-5 to TRBJ2-7, with D perhaps matching TRBD2 (6 bases). The CDR3 loop spans 15 amino acids. Germline lookup yields CDR1 MNHEY and CDR2 SVGAGI. V was trimmed by 4 bases and J by 2 bases, leaving 15 bases between them. CDR3 sequence reads: CASSSSRTTPYEQYF. DNA for the CDR3: TGTGCCAGCAGTTCTTCACGGACTACCCCCTACGAGCAGTACTTC.

The chain is built from TRBV4-2 and TRBJ1-3; D gene ambiguous. Per germline, CDR1 LGHNA and CDR2 YNFKEQ. V was pared by 5 bases and J by 2 bases, with 16 bases between. CDR3 size: 16 residues. CDR3 amino acids: CASSSTPGIAGNTIYF. The CDR3 DNA follows: TGTGCCAGCAGCTCTACCCCGGGGATTGCTGGAAACACCATATATTTT.

This sequence joins TRBV30 and TRBJ1-5; no definite D call. Germline lookup yields CDR1 GTSNPN and CDR2 SVGIG (reference sequence). Trimming stripped 1 base from V and 3 bases from J, with 7 bases between. The CDR3 runs 13 residues. The CDR3 DNA sequence: TGTGCCTGGAGTGAGATGGCCAATCAGCCCCAGCATTTT. Translated, it gives CAWSEMANQPQHF.

Only a few counts were recorded for this clone. The chain couples TRBV7-3 to TRBJ2-7; D possibly corresponds to TRBD2 (6 bases). This CDR3 is built from 15 residues. In germline, CDR1 is SGHTA, CDR2 FQGTGA. The V gene lost 2 bases and the J gene lost 1 base, with 12 bases spanning the gap. The CDR3 nucleotides are TGTGCCAGCAGCTTAGGTGGAGGGTTATCCTACGAGCAGTACTTC. Encoded protein: CASSLGGGLSYEQYF.

This chain joins TRBV6-6 and TRBJ1-3; D unclear. V gave up 3 bases and J gave up 3 bases, with 15 bases separating them. Germline assignment: CDR1 MNHNY and CDR2 SVGAGI (reference sequence). The CDR3 sequence is 16 residues long. The CDR3 nucleotides are TGTGCCAGCAGTTATCGAGAAAGAGGGCATGGAAACACCATATATTTT. Translating it yields CASSYRERGHGNTIYF.

J is TRBJ2-3 and V is TRBV12-5; 7 nucleotides match TRBD1. The junction had 2 bases not matched to a gene; V was cut back by 5 bases and J by 0 bases. The CDR3 loop spans 14 amino acids. Per the germline V gene, CDR1 is LGHNT and CDR2 is FRNRAP. The CDR3 spells CASGRGQSTDTQYF. The CDR3 DNA follows: TGTGCTAGTGGTCGGGGACAGAGCACAGATACGCAGTATTTT.

The chain is built from TRBV27 and TRBJ1-4; the D gene is possibly TRBD1 (6 bases). V shed 0 bases and J shed 7 bases, with 12 bases lying between them. CDR3 length equals 15 residues. Germline V gene lookup returns CDR1 MNHEY and CDR2 SMNVEV (reference sequence). The CDR3 coding sequence is TGTGCCAGCAGTTTATCCGGCAGGGGACCTGAAAAACTGTTTTTT. This sequence encodes CASSLSGRGPEKLFF. The variable domain in full, with the rest retrieved from reference TRBV27 and TRBJ1-4, is EAQVTQNPRYLITVTGKKLTVTCSQNMNHEYMSWYRQDPGLGLRQIYYSMNVEVTDKGDVPEGYKVSRKEKRNFPLILESPSPNQTSLYFCASSLSGRGPEKLFFGSGTQLSVL.

This chain uses TRBV2 with TRBJ1-1, with D perhaps TRBD1 (5 bases). The CDR3 contains 14 residues. Germline V gives CDR1 SNHLY, CDR2 FYNNEI. Trimming cost V 11 bases and J 0 bases, with 16 bases left between them. CDR3 amino acids: CAGGRGGLNTEAFF. In DNA form, the CDR3 reads TGTGCCGGGGGGAGGGGAGGTCTGAACACTGAAGCTTTCTTT.

The chain links TRBV30 to TRBJ1-1; tentatively, D is TRBD1 (5 bases). The ends were cut back, 0 bases at V and 4 bases at J, with 9 bases in the middle. CDR1 GTSNPN and CDR2 SVGIG come from the germline V gene (reference sequence). This CDR3 spans 13 amino acids. CDR3 protein: CAWSVGGSTEAFF. CDR3 nucleotides: TGTGCCTGGAGTGTGGGGGGTTCCACTGAAGCTTTCTTT. Complete variable domain (other parts from reference TRBV30 and TRBJ1-1): SQTIHQWPATLVQPVGSPLSLECTVEGTSNPNLYWYRQAAGRGLQLLFYSVGIGQISSEVPQNLSASRPQDRQFILSSKKLLLSDSGFYLCAWSVGGSTEAFFGQGTRLTVV.

The chain is built from TRBV19 and TRBJ1-1; 12 bases align to TRBD1. V was pared by 5 bases and J by 1 base, with 11 bases of the junction left unmatched. The length of the CDR3 is 18 residues. Germline V CDR1 and CDR2: LNHDA, SQIVND (reference sequence). The CDR3 DNA reads as TGTGCCAGTAGTTTCGACCTGGGACAGGGGGCAAGGAACACTGAAGCTTTCTTT. Its translation: CASSFDLGQGARNTEAFF.

This clone was seen more than once but under ten times. This chain uses TRBV2 with TRBJ2-7; weak D call: TRBD2 (5 bases). Trimming left V 4 bases short and J 2 bases short, with 12 bases between. This CDR3 comprises 14 residues. The germline CDR1 and CDR2 sequences are SNHLY and FYNNEI. The CDR3 spells CASSGVVGTYEQYF. In DNA form, the CDR3 reads TGTGCCAGCAGTGGGGTAGTCGGGACCTACGAGCAGTACTTC.

The CDR3 is CASSQASGSSGANVLTF. The CDR3 bases are TGTGCCAGCAGCCAAGCTAGCGGCAGCTCTGGGGCCAACGTCCTGACTTTC. This chain uses TRBV4-2 with TRBJ2-6, with 7 positions matching TRBD2. J lost 0 bases, V lost 1 base, and 3 bases had no gene match. The CDR3 runs to 17 residues. Germline V gene sequence: CDR1 LGHNA, CDR2 YNFKEQ.

The chain recombines TRBV7-9 with TRBJ2-3, with 16 bases identical to TRBD2. V was pared by 4 bases and J by 2 bases, with 3 bases of the junction left unmatched. The CDR3 is 17 amino acids. Germline lookup yields CDR1 SEHNR and CDR2 FQNEAQ (reference sequence). The CDR3 coding sequence is TGTGCCAGCAGCTCGGGACTAGCGGGAGGGCCCACAGATACGCAGTATTTT. Translating gives CASSSGLAGGPTDTQYF.

V gene TRBV27 combines with J gene TRBJ2-1; 8 positions agree with TRBD2. Losses at the gene ends were 5 bases for V and 7 bases for J; bases not matched to a gene: 16. Germline CDR1 reads MNHEY; CDR2 reads SMNVEV (reference sequence). CDR3 length: 17 residues. The CDR3 loop is CASSGHSGRRGGNEQFF. The CDR3 coding sequence is TGTGCCAGCAGTGGGCACTCGGGACGCCGGGGGGGGAATGAGCAGTTCTTC.